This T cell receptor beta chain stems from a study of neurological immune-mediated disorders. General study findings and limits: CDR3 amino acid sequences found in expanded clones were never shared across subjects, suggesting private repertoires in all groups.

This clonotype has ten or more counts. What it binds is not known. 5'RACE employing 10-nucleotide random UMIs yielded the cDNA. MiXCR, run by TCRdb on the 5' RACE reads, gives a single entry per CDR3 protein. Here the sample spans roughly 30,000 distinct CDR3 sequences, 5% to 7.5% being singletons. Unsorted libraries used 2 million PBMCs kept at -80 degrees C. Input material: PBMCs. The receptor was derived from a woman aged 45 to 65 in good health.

The CDR3 loop is CASRGLGFSYNEQFF. The CDR3, as DNA: TGTGCCAGCAGGGGTCTGGGGTTCTCCTACAATGAGCAGTTCTTC. The chain recombines TRBV7-6 with TRBJ2-1, with no clear D. V lost 6 bases to trimming and J lost 0 bases, with 12 bases between them. The CDR3 extends over 15 amino acids. The germline V gene encodes CDR1 SGHVS and CDR2 FNYEAQ.